The clone carrying this TCR beta chain turned up a few times. The data were taken from a study of cytomegalovirus exposure and HLA in healthy donors. The primer mix had 60 Vbeta and 13 Jbeta primers. Libraries were prepared by immunoSEQ multiplex PCR; TCRdb keeps only in-frame clonotypes and omits some of them. The table has roughly 200,000 clones, about 80% seen once; the top ten hold under 0.8%. This TCR derives from a man younger than 35 in good health and CMV-seronegative. Sequenced sample: PBMCs.

The CDR3 nucleotides read TGTGCCAGCAGCTTAGTACCTAGCGGTTATGGTGAGCAGTTCTTC. Encoded protein: CASSLVPSGYGEQFF. V is TRBV7-8 and J is TRBJ2-1; 7 bases agree with TRBD2. This CDR3 is 15 amino acids long. After removal of 1 base from V and 9 bases from J, the junction contained 9 bases not matched to a gene. CDR1 and CDR2 from the germline V gene are SGHVS and FQNEAQ.